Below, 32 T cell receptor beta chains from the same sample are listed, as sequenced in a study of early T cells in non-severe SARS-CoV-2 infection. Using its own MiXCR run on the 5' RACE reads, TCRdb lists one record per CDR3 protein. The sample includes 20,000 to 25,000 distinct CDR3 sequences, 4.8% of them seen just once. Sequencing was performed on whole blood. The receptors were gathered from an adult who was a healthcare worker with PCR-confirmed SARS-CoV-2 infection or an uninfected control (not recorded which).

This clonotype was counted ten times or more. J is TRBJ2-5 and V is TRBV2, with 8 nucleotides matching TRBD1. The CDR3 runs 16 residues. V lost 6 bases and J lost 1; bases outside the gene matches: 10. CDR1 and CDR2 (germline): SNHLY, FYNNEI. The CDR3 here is CASSMDRASLQETQYF. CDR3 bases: TGTGCCAGCAGCATGGACAGGGCCTCTCTCCAAGAGACCCAGTACTTC.

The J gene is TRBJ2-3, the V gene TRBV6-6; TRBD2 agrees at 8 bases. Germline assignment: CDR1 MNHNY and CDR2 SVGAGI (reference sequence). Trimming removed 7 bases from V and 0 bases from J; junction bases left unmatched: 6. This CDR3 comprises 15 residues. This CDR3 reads CASIDSGKSTDTQYF. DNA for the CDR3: TGTGCCAGCATAGATAGCGGGAAAAGCACAGATACGCAGTATTTT.

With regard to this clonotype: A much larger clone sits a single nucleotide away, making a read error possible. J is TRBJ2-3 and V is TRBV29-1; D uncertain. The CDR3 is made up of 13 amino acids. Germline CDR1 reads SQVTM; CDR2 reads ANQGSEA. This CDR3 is CSGDDGGTDTLYF. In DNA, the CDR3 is TGCAGCGGTGACGACGGCGGCACAGATACGCTGTATTTT.

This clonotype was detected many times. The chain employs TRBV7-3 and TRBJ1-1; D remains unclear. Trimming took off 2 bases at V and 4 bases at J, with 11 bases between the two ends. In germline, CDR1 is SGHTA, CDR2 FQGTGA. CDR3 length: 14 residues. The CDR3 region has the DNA TGTGCCAGCAGCTTATCGACACGGGGCACTGAAGCTTTCTTT. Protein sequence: CASSLSTRGTEAFF.

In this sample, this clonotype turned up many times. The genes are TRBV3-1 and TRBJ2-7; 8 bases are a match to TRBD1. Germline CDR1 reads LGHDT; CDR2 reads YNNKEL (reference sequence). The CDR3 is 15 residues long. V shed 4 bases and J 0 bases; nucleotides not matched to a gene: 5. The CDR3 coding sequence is TGTGCCAGCAGCCCTAGGACAGGGATCTCCTACGAGCAGTACTTC. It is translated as CASSPRTGISYEQYF.

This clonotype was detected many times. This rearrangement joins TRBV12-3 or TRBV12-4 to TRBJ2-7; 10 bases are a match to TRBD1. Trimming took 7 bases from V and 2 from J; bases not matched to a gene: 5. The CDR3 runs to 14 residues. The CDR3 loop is CASTIGQGAYEQYF. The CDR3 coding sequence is TGTGCCAGCACCATAGGACAGGGGGCCTACGAGCAGTACTTC.

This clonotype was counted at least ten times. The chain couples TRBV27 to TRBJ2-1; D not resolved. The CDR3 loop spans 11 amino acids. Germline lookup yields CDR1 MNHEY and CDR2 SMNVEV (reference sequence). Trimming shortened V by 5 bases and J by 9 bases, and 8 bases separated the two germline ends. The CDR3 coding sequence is TGTGCCAGCAGTCCCCTCAGTGAGCAGTTCTTC. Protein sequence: CASSPLSEQFF.

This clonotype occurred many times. CDR3: CSASQLGGLATSYEQYF. In DNA form, the CDR3 reads TGCAGTGCTAGCCAACTAGGGGGACTAGCGACCTCCTACGAGCAGTACTTC. The chain links TRBV20-1 to TRBJ2-7; 10 bases map to TRBD2. V dropped 3 bases and J dropped 0; count of bases not matched to a gene: 11. The CDR3 is 17 amino acids. The germline V gene encodes CDR1 DFQATT and CDR2 SNEGSKA (reference sequence).

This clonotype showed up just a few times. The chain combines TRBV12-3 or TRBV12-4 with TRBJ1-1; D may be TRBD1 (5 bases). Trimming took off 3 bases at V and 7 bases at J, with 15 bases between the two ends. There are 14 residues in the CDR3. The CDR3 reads CASSFSGSGSEAFF. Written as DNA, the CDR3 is TGTGCCAGCAGTTTTTCGGGGTCAGGGAGTGAAGCTTTCTTT.

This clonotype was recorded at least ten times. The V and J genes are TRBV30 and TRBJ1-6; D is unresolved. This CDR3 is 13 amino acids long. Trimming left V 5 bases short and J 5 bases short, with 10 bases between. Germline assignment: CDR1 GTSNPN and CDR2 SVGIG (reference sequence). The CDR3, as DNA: TGTGCCTGGTGCAGGACCCATAATTCACCCCTCCACTTT. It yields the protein CAWCRTHNSPLHF. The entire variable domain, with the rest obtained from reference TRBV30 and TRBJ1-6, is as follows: SQTIHQWPATLVQPVGSPLSLECTVEGTSNPNLYWYRQAAGRGLQLLFYSVGIGQISSEVPQNLSASRPQDRQFILSSKKLLLSDSGFYLCAWCRTHNSPLHFGNGTRLTVT.

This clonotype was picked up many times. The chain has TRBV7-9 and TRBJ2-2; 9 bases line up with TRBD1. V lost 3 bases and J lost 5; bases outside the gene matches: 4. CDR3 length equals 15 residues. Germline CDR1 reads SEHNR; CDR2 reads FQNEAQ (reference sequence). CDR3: CASSFETGGTGELFF. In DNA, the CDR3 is TGTGCCAGCAGCTTCGAGACAGGGGGAACCGGGGAGCTGTTTTTT.

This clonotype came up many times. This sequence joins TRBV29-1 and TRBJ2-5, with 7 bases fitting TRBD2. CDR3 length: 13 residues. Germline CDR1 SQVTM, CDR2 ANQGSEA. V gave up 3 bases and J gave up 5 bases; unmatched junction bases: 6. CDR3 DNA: TGCAGCGTTGATCGGGAGGACATGGAGACCCAGTACTTC. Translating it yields CSVDREDMETQYF.

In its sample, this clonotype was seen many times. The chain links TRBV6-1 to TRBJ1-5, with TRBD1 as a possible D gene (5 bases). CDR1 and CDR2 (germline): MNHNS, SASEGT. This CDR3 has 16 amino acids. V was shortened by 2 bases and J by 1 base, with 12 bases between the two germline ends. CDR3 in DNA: TGTGCCAGCAGTGAACAGGTGGGGGTGAGCAATCAGCCCCAGCATTTT. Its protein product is CASSEQVGVSNQPQHF.

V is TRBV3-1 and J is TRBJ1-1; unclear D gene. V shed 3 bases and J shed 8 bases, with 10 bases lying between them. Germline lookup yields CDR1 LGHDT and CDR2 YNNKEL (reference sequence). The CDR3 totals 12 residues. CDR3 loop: CASSHQKAEAFF. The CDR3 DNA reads TGTGCCAGCAGCCACCAGAAAGCCGAAGCTTTCTTT. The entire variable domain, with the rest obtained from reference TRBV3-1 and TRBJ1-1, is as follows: DTAVSQTPKYLVTQMGNDKSIKCEQNLGHDTMYWYKQDSKKFLKIMFSYNNKELIINETVPNRFSPKSPDKAHLNLHINSLELGDSAVYFCASSHQKAEAFFGQGTRLTVV.

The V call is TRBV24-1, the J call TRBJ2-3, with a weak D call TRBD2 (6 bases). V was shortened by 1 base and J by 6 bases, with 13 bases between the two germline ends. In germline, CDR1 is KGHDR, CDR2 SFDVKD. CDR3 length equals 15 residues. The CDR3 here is CATSDFDGRMDTQYF. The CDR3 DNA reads TGTGCCACCAGTGATTTTGACGGGAGAATGGATACGCAGTATTTT.

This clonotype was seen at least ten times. CDR3: CSARDHWGGSLGELFF. CDR3 nucleotide sequence: TGCAGTGCTAGAGATCACTGGGGAGGGTCTCTCGGGGAGCTGTTTTTT. This chain uses TRBV20-1 with TRBJ2-2; TRBD2 matches at 7 bases. The CDR3 sequence is 16 residues long. Germline CDR1 DFQATT, CDR2 SNEGSKA (reference sequence). Unmatched junction bases numbered 11, after V lost 0 bases and J lost 7 bases.

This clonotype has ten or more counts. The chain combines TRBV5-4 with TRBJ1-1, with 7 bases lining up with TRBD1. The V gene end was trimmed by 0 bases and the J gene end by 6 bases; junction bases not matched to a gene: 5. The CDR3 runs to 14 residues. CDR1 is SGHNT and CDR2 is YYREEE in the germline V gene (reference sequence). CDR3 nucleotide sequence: TGTGCCAGCAGCTTGGAGACAGGGAGCGCTGAAGCTTTCTTT. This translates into CASSLETGSAEAFF.

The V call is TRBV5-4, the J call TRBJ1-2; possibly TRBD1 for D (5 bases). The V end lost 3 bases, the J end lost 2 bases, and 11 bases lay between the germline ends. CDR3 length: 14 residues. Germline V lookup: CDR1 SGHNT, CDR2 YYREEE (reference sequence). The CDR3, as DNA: TGTGCCAGCAGCTCCGGGACCGAAAACTATGGCTACACCTTC. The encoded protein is CASSSGTENYGYTF.

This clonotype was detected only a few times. The CDR3 DNA follows: TGCAGCGTTTTTACAGCTGGAGAGACCCAGTACTTC. This encodes CSVFTAGETQYF. This sequence joins TRBV29-1 and TRBJ2-5; D is unresolved. Per germline, CDR1 SQVTM and CDR2 ANQGSEA. This CDR3 has 12 residues. Trimming took 5 bases from V and 4 from J, leaving 11 bases between them. The full variable domain, its missing parts supplied by reference TRBV29-1 and TRBJ2-5, is SAVISQKPSRDICQRGTSLTIQCQVDSQVTMMFWYRQQPGQSLTLIATANQGSEATYESGFVIDKFPISRPNLTFSTLTVSNMSPEDSSIYLCSVFTAGETQYFGPGTRLLVL.

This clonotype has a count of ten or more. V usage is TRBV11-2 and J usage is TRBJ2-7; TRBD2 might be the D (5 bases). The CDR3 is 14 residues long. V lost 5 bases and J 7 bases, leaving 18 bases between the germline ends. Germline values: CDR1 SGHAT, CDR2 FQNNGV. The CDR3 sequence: CASSAWTAPGEQYF. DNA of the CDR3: TGTGCCAGCAGCGCCTGGACTGCACCGGGGGAGCAGTACTTC.

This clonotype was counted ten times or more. CDR3 nucleotides: TGTGCCACCAGCAGCCGGGCTAGCCCGAGCACAGATACGCAGTATTTT. Translating gives CATSSRASPSTDTQYF. The rearrangement uses TRBV15 and TRBJ2-3, with D tentatively TRBD2 (5 bases). The length of the CDR3 is 16 residues. Trimming shortened V by 3 bases and J by 0 bases, and 13 bases separated the two germline ends. In germline, CDR1 is LNHNV, CDR2 YYDKDF (reference sequence).

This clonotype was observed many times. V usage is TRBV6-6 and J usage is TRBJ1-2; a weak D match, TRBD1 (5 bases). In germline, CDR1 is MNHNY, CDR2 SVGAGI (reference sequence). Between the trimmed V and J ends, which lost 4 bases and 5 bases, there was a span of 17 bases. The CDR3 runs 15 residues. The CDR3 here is CASSSWRGEGYGYTF. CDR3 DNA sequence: TGTGCCAGCAGTTCCTGGAGAGGGGAGGGGTATGGCTACACCTTC.

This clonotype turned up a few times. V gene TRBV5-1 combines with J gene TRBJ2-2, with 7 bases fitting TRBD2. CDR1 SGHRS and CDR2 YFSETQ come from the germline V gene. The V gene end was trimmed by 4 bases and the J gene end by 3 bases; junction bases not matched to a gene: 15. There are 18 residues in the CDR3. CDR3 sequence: CASSLLTAGTTDTGELFF. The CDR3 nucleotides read TGCGCCAGCAGCCTCCTTACGGCCGGGACTACCGACACCGGGGAGCTGTTTTTT.

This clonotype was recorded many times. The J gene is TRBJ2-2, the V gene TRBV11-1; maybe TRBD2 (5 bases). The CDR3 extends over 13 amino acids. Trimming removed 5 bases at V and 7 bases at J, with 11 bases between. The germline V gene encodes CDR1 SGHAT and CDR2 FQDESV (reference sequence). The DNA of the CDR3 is TGTGCCAGCAGCCAGGCCGAGGGCGGGGAGCTGTTTTTT. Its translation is CASSQAEGGELFF.

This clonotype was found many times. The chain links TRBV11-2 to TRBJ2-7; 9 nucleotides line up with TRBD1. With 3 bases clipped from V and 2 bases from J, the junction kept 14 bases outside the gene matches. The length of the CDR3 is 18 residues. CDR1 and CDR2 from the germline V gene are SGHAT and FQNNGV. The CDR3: CASSLINRGRESTYEQYF. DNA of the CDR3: TGTGCCAGCAGCTTGATAAACAGGGGGCGAGAATCGACCTACGAGCAGTACTTC.

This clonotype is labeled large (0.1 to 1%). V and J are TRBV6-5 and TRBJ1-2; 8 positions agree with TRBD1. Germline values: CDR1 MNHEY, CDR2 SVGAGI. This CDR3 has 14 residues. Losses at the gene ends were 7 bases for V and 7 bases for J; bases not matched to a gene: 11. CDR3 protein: CASTYQGAGGGYTF. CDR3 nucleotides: TGTGCCAGCACCTATCAGGGGGCTGGGGGTGGCTACACCTTC.

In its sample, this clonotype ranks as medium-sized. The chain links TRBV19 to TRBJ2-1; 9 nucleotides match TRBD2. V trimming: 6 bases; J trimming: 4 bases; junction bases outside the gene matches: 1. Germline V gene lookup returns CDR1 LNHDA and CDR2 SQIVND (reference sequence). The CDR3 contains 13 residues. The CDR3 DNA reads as TGTGCCAGTAGGACTAGCGGTTACAATGAGCAGTTCTTC. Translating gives CASRTSGYNEQFF.

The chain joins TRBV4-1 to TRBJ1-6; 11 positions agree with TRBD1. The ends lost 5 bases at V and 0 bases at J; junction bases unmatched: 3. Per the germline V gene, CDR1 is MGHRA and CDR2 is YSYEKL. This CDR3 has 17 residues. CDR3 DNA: TGCGCCAGCAGCGGGGGACAGGGGGACTCCTATAATTCACCCCTCCACTTT. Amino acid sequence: CASSGGQGDSYNSPLHF.

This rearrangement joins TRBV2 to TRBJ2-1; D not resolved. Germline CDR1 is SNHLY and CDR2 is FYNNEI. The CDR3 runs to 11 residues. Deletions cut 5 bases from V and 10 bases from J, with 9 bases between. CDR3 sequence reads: CASSITQEQFF. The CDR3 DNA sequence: TGTGCCAGCAGTATAACACAGGAGCAGTTCTTC. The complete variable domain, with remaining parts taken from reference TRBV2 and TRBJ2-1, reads EPEVTQTPSHQVTQMGQEVILRCVPISNHLYFYWYRQILGQKVEFLVSFYNNEISEKSEIFDDQFSVERPDGSNFTLKIRSTKLEDSAMYFCASSITQEQFFGPGTRLTVL.

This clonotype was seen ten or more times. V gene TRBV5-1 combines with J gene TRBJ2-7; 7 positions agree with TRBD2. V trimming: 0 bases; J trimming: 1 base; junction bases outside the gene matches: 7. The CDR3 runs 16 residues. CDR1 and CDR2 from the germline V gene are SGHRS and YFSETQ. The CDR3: CASSLGPSGVSYEQYF. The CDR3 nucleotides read TGCGCCAGCAGCTTGGGACCTAGCGGAGTGTCCTACGAGCAGTACTTC.

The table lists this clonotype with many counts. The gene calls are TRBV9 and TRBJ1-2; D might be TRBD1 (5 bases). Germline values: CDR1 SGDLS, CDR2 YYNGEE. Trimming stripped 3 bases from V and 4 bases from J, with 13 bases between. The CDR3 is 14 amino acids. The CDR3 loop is CASSGPRDGYGYTF. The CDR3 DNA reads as TGTGCCAGCAGCGGCCCCCGGGACGGCTATGGCTACACCTTC.

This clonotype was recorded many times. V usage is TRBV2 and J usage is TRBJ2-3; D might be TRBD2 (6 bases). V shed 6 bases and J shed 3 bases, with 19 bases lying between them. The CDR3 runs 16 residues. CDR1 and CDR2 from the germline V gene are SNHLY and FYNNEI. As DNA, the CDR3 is TGTGCCAGCAGCTTAGAGGGGACTCACAGTACAGATACGCAGTATTTT. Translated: CASSLEGTHSTDTQYF.